The next 2 T cell receptor beta chains were all read from a single sample in a study of read filtering for tumor transcriptome and immune sequencing. Molecular barcoded adaptors covering alpha/delta and beta/gamma chains were used on roughly 400 ng RNA. TCRdb reprocessed the reads with MiXCR, giving one entry per CDR3 protein. The sample holds some 130,000 distinct CDR3 sequences; under 15% are singletons and the top ten take approximately 10%. Specimen: a population of CD138-negative cells sorted from bone marrow. These receptor sequences come from a donor aged 40 or over with multiple myeloma.

The chain carries TRBV3-1 and TRBJ1-1, with 9 bases that match TRBD1. Germline V CDR1 and CDR2: LGHDT, YNNKEL (reference sequence). The CDR3 is 16 residues long. Losses at the gene ends were 3 bases for V and 4 bases for J; bases not matched to a gene: 9. The CDR3 bases are TGTGCCAGCAGCCAGGAGCCGGGACAGGGATCCACTGAAGCTTTCTTT. Its translation is CASSQEPGQGSTEAFF.

This clonotype showed up many times. The chain combines TRBV27 with TRBJ1-2; perhaps TRBD1 as D (5 bases). CDR1 and CDR2 (germline): MNHEY, SMNVEV (reference sequence). V shed 2 bases and J shed 8 bases, with 12 bases lying between them. The CDR3 covers 13 residues. The CDR3, as DNA: TGTGCCAGCAGTTTAAACCAGGGAAGAGGCTACACCTTC. Amino acid sequence: CASSLNQGRGYTF.